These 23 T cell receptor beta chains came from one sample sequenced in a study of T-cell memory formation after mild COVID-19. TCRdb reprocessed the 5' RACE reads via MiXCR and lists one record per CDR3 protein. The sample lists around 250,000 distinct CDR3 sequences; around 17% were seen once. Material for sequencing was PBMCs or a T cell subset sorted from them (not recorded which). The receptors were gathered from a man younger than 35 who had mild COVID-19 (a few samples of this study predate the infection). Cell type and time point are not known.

The CDR3: CASSVVERNEQFF. The CDR3 DNA reads TGTGCCAGCAGCGTAGTGGAAAGAAATGAGCAGTTCTTC. The chain is built from TRBV9 and TRBJ2-1, with D unresolved. This CDR3 has 13 amino acids. V was clipped by 0 bases and J by 7 bases, with 8 bases between them. CDR1 SGDLS and CDR2 YYNGEE come from the germline V gene.

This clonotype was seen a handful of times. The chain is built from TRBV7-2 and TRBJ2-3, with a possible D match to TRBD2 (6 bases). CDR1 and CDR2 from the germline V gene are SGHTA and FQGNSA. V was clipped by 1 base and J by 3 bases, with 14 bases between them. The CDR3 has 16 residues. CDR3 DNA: TGTGCCAGCAGCTTAGTTGGCGGGACCCTGACAGATACGCAGTATTTT. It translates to CASSLVGGTLTDTQYF. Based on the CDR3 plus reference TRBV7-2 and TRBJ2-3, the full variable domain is GAGVSQSPSNKVTEKGKDVELRCDPISGHTALYWYRQSLGQGLEFLIYFQGNSAPDKSGLPSDRFSAERTGGSVSTLTIQRTQQEDSAVYLCASSLVGGTLTDTQYFGPGTRLTVL.

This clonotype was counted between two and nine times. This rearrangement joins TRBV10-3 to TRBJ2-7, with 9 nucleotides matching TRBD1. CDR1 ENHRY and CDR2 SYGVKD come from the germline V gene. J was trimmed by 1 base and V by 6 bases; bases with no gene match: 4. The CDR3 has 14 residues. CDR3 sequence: CAIRETGGSYEQYF. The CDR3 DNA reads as TGTGCCATCAGGGAGACAGGGGGGTCCTACGAGCAGTACTTC.

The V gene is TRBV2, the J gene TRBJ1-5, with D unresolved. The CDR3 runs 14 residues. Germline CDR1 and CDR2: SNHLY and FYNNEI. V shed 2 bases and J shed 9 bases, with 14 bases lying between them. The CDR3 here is CASSENVSFRPQHF. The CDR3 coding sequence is TGTGCCAGCAGTGAAAATGTGAGCTTCCGGCCCCAGCATTTT.

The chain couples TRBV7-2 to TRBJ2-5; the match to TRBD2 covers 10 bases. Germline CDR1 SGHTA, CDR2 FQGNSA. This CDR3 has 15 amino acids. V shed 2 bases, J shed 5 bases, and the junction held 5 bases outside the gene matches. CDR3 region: CASSLSSGGAETQYF. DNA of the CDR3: TGTGCCAGCAGCTTATCGAGCGGGGGGGCGGAGACCCAGTACTTC. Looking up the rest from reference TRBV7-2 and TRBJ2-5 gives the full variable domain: GAGVSQSPSNKVTEKGKDVELRCDPISGHTALYWYRQSLGQGLEFLIYFQGNSAPDKSGLPSDRFSAERTGGSVSTLTIQRTQQEDSAVYLCASSLSSGGAETQYFGPGTRLLVL.

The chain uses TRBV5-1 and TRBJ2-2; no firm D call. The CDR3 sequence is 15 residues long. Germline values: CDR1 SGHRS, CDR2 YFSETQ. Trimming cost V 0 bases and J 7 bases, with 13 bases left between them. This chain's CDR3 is CASSLDGRADGELFF. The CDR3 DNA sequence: TGCGCCAGCAGCTTGGACGGCCGTGCAGACGGGGAGCTGTTTTTT.

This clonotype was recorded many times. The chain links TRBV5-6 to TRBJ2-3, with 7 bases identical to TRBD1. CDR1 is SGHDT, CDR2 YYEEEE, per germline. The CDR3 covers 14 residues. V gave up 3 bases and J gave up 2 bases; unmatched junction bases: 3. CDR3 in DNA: TGTGCCAGCAGCTACCAGGGGGACACAGATACGCAGTATTTT. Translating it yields CASSYQGDTDTQYF.

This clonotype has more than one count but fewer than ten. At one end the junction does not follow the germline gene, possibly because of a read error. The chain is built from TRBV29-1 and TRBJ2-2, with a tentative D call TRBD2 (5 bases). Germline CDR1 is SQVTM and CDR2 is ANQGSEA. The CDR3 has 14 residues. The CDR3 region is CSVGDHGQNTGELF. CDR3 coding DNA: TGCAGCGTTGGAGATCACGGGCAGAACACCGGGGAGCTGTTT.

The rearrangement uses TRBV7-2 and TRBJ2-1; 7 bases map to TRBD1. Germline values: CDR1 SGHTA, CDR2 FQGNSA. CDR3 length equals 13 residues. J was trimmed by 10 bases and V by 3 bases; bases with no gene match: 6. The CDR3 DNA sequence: TGTGCCAGCAGCTTTTCCGGGACAGACGAGCAGTTCTTC. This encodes CASSFSGTDEQFF.

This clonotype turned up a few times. The DNA for the CDR3 is TGCGCCAGCAGCCAAGATCCTCCCCCCTCCACAGATACGCAGTATTTT. The encoded protein is CASSQDPPPSTDTQYF. The V gene is TRBV4-1, the J gene TRBJ2-3, with D unclear. Germline V gene data show CDR1 as MGHRA and CDR2 as YSYEKL. Trimming took off 0 bases at V and 2 bases at J, with 12 bases between the two ends. The CDR3 sequence is 16 residues long.

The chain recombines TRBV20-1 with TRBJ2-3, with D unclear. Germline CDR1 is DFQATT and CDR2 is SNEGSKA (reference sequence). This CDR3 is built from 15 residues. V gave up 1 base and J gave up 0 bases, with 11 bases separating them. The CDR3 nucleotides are TGCAGTGCTAGAGGGGTGGATACTAGCACAGATACGCAGTATTTT. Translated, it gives CSARGVDTSTDTQYF.

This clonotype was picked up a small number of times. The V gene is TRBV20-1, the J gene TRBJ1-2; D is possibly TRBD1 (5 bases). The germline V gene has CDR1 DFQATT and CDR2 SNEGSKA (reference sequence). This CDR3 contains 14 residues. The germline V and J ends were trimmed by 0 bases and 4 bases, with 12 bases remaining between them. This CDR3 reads CSARDLRGGYGYTF. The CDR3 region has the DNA TGCAGTGCTAGAGACCTACGGGGGGGCTATGGCTACACCTTC.

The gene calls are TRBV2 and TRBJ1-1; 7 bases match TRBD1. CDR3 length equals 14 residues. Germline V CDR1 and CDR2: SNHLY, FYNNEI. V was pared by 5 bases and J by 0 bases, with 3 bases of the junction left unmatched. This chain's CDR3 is CASSIGGLNTEAFF. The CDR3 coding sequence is TGTGCCAGCAGTATAGGGGGCCTGAACACTGAAGCTTTCTTT.

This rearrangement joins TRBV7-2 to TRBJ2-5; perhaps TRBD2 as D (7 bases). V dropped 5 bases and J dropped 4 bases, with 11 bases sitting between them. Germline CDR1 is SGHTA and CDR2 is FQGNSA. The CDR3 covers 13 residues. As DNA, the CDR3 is TGTGCCAGCAGCGGGGGGGCCCCAGAGACCCAGTACTTC. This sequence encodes CASSGGAPETQYF.

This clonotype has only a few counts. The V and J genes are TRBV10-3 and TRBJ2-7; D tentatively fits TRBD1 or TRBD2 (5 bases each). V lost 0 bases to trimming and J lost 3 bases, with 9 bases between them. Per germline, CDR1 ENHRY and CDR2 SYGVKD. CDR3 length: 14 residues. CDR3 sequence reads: CAISESGTGYEQYF. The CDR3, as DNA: TGTGCCATCAGTGAGTCTGGGACGGGCTACGAGCAGTACTTC.

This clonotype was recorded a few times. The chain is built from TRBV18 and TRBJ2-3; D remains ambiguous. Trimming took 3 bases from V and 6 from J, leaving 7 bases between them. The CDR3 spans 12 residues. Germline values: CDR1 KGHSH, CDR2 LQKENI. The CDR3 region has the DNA TGTGCCAGCTCACCGGGTTATGATACGCAGTATTTT. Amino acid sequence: CASSPGYDTQYF.

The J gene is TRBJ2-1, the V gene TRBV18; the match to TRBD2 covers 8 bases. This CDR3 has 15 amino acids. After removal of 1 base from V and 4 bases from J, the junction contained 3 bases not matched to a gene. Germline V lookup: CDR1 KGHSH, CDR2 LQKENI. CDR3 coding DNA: TGTGCCAGCTCACCACTAGCGGGGATGTACAATGAGCAGTTCTTC. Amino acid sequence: CASSPLAGMYNEQFF.

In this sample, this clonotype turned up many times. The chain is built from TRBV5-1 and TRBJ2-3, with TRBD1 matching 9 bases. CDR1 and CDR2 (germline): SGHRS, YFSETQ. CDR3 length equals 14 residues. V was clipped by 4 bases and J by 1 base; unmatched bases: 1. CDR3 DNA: TGCGCCAGCAGCCGGGACAGGGGCACAGATACGCAGTATTTT. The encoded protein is CASSRDRGTDTQYF.

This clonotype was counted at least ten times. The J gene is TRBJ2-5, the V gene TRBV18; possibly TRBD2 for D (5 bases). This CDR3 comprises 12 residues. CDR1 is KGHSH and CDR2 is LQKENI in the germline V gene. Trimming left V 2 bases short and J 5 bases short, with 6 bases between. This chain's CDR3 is CASSPGSETQYF. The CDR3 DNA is TGTGCCAGCTCACCAGGGAGCGAGACCCAGTACTTC.

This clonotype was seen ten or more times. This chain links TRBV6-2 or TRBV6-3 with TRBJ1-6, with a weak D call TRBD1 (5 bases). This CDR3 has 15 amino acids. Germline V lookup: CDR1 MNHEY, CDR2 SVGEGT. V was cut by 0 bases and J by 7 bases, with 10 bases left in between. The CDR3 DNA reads TGTGCCAGCAGTTACTCGATCAGGGAGAATTCACCCCTCCACTTT. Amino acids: CASSYSIRENSPLHF.

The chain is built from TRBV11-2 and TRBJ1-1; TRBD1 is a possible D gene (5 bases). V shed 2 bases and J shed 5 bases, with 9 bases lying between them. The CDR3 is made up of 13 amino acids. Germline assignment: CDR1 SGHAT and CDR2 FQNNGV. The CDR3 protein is CASSLSWGTEAFF. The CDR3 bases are TGTGCCAGCAGCTTATCGTGGGGGACTGAAGCTTTCTTT.

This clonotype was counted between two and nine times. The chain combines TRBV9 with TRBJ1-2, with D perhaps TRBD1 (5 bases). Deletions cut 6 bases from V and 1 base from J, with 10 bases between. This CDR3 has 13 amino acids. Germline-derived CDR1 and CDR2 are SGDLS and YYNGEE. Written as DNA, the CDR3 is TGTGCCAGCACGAGCGGGGGTAACTATGGCTACACCTTC. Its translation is CASTSGGNYGYTF.

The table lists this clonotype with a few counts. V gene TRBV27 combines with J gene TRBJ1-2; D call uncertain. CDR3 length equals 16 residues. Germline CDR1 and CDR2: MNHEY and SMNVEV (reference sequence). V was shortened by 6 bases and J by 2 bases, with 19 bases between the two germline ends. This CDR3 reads CASSSPSAGSNYGYTF. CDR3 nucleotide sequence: TGTGCCAGCAGCTCCCCTTCGGCGGGGTCGAACTATGGCTACACCTTC.